The T cell receptor (beta chain) under discussion was sequenced for a study of blood T cells in healthy people across ages. The study, taken as a whole, reports: Age advanced and TCR beta diversity per million T cells fell, roughly linearly.

Regarding this clonotype: Its antigen is still unknown.

Using a J-beta primer mix together with a sample-barcoded 5' primer, a second PCR was run for roughly 7 to 11 cycles. MiXCR, run by TCRdb on the 5' RACE reads, gives a single entry per CDR3 protein. Among some 1.6 million distinct CDR3 sequences listed, roughly 30% were seen once. CDR1 and CDR2 (germline): KGHSH, LQKENI. This CDR3 is 16 amino acids long. V shed 2 bases and J shed 4 bases, with 17 bases lying between them. Input material: blood. The receptor was isolated from a woman aged 25 to 39 in good health. J is TRBJ2-5 and V is TRBV18, with no clear D. The CDR3 is CASSPFKDPRGETQYF. CDR3 DNA sequence: TGTGCCAGCTCACCATTTAAGGACCCGAGAGGAGAGACCCAGTACTTC.